These T cell receptor beta chains were read from a single sample in a study of preoperative IRX-2 immunotherapy in early breast cancer. Generated by immunoSEQ multiplex PCR, the TCRdb table keeps only in-frame clones and is missing some. The sample includes about 34,000 clones, 90% to 95% seen only once; the top ten take 5% to 7%. Collection took place from a patient treated with IRX-2 immunotherapy. These receptors originate from a human donor with breast cancer. CDR3s include the opening cysteine and the closing phenylalanine or tryptophan. The D gene is left open where the match is weak. A row's size may be missing; if present it is once, few, many or a size class.

cdr3_length j_call d_call v_call clone_size cdr3_aa cdr3_nt
13 TRBJ1-1 NA TRBV18 NA CASSPPGRTEAFF TGTGCCAGCTCACCACCGGGTAGGACTGAAGCTTTCTTT
14 TRBJ1-2 TRBD1 TRBV28 NA CASREQGGPYGYTF TGTGCCAGCAGGGAGCAGGGGGGACCCTATGGCTACACCTTC
15 TRBJ1-2 NA TRBV12-5 NA CASGLVQDANYGYTF TGTGCTAGTGGTTTGGTACAGGACGCTAACTATGGCTACACCTTC
13 TRBJ1-2 NA TRBV7-9 NA CASRPRSAGGYTF TGTGCCAGCAGGCCTCGATCCGCTGGTGGCTACACCTTC
16 TRBJ1-1 TRBD1 TRBV19 NA CATRDRGRGGSTEAFF TGTGCCACCCGGGACAGGGGGCGCGGGGGGAGCACTGAAGCTTTCTTT
15 TRBJ2-1 TRBD2 TRBV5-1 NA CASSTGLAGDGEQFF TGCGCCAGCAGCACCGGACTAGCGGGAGACGGTGAGCAGTTCTTC
14 TRBJ2-7 NA TRBV4-2 NA CASSQERVSYEQYF TGTGCCAGCAGCCAAGAAAGAGTCTCCTACGAGCAGTACTTC
13 TRBJ2-1 TRBD1 TRBV11-3 once CASSLGQGTEQFF TGTGCCAGCAGCTTAGGACAGGGGACTGAGCAGTTCTTC
15 TRBJ1-5 NA TRBV30 NA CAWSELQGANQPQHF TGTGCCTGGAGTGAATTACAGGGAGCCAATCAGCCCCAGCATTTT
20 TRBJ2-3 NA TRBV5-1 NA CASSLRAAGDDDRLTDTQYF TGCGCCAGCAGCTTGCGGGCGGCAGGCGATGATGACAGGTTAACAGATACGCAGTATTTT
13 TRBJ2-3 NA TRBV18 NA CASSSSTTDTQYF TGTGCCAGCTCATCCTCAACCACAGATACGCAGTATTTT
14 TRBJ2-1 NA TRBV29-1 few CSARRERDYNEQFF TGCAGCGCACGTCGGGAGAGGGACTACAATGAGCAGTTCTTC
12 TRBJ2-5 TRBD1 TRBV29-1 once CSVGQGEETQYF TGCAGCGTGGGACAGGGGGAAGAGACCCAGTACTTC
13 TRBJ1-4 TRBD1 TRBV4-2 NA CASSQGDRSKLFF TGTGCCAGCAGCCAAGGGGACAGGTCGAAACTGTTTTTT
13 TRBJ2-5 TRBD2 TRBV28 NA CASRTSGTETQYF TGTGCCAGTCGGACTAGCGGGACAGAGACCCAGTACTTC
14 TRBJ2-7 TRBD2 TRBV18 NA CASSPGLENYEQYF TGTGCCAGCTCACCAGGACTAGAGAACTACGAGCAGTACTTC
18 TRBJ2-6 NA TRBV5-6 once CASSLGPGEISGANVLTF TGTGCCAGCAGCTTGGGGCCAGGGGAAATCTCTGGGGCCAACGTCCTGACTTTC
13 TRBJ2-4 NA TRBV5-6 once CASGWGYLNIQYF TGTGCCAGCGGCTGGGGTTACTTAAACATTCAGTACTTC
16 TRBJ2-7 TRBD2 TRBV4-3 NA CASSQVAGGPSHEQYF TGCGCCAGCAGCCAAGTGGCGGGAGGGCCCTCCCACGAGCAGTACTTC
14 TRBJ2-7 NA TRBV5-6 NA CASSFGLGYYEQYF TGTGCCAGCAGCTTTGGGTTAGGGTACTACGAGCAGTACTTC
14 TRBJ1-1 NA TRBV5-1 NA CASSLSQAYTEAFF TGCGCCAGCAGCTTGTCGCAGGCCTACACTGAAGCTTTCTTT
15 TRBJ1-1 TRBD1 TRBV7-2 NA CASSPQTGGNTEAFF TGTGCCAGCAGCCCGCAGACAGGGGGGAACACTGAAGCTTTCTTT
15 TRBJ2-2 NA TRBV7-2 NA CASSLGGGNTGELFF TGTGCCAGCAGCTTAGGAGGGGGAAACACCGGGGAGCTGTTTTTT
15 TRBJ1-4 TRBD1 TRBV6-1 NA CASTAGTATNEKLFF TGTGCCAGCACCGCCGGGACAGCAACTAATGAAAAACTGTTTTTT
17 TRBJ2-1 NA TRBV29-1 NA CSVGGGLSGTSTMEQFF TGCAGCGTTGGGGGGGGCTTATCCGGGACAAGTACAATGGAGCAGTTCTTC
14 TRBJ2-5 TRBD2 TRBV9 NA CASSVDGGWETQYF TGTGCCAGCAGCGTTGACGGGGGGTGGGAGACCCAGTACTTC
14 TRBJ1-2 NA TRBV19 NA CASSRRRSNYGYTF TGTGCCAGTAGTAGGAGACGGTCTAACTATGGCTACACCTTC
15 TRBJ2-5 TRBD2 TRBV11-2 once CASSLTSGSVETQYF TGTGCCAGCAGCTTAACTAGCGGGAGTGTGGAGACCCAGTACTTC
14 TRBJ1-5 TRBD1 TRBV2 NA CASRLDRGNQPQHF TGTGCCAGCAGACTAGACAGGGGGAATCAGCCCCAGCATTTT
13 TRBJ1-2 NA TRBV19 NA CASLGGVAGGYTF TGTGCCAGCCTGGGTGGAGTTGCTGGGGGCTACACCTTC
11 TRBJ1-1 NA TRBV29-1 NA CSVESPGEAFF TGCAGCGTTGAAAGTCCGGGGGAAGCTTTCTTT
13 TRBJ2-5 NA TRBV28 NA CASADYSQETQYF TGTGCCAGCGCTGACTACTCCCAAGAGACCCAGTACTTC
15 TRBJ2-1 TRBD2 TRBV2 NA CASKGLAGSKDEQFF TGTGCCAGCAAGGGACTAGCGGGGAGTAAGGATGAGCAGTTCTTC
15 TRBJ1-2 NA TRBV7-8 once CASSLSGVASYGYTF TGTGCCAGCAGCCTCAGCGGGGTGGCCTCCTATGGCTACACCTTC
15 TRBJ2-1 TRBD2 TRBV7-9 NA CASSSGTSDYNEQFF TGTGCCAGCAGCTCCGGGACTAGCGACTACAATGAGCAGTTCTTC
12 TRBJ1-3 NA TRBV29-1 NA CSVEVSGNTIYF TGCAGCGTTGAAGTCTCTGGAAACACCATATATTTT
13 TRBJ1-3 NA TRBV2 once CASRGDSRNTIYF TGTGCCAGCAGGGGCGACAGTCGGAACACCATATATTTT
15 TRBJ2-5 NA TRBV19 NA CASSIVLGPRETQYF TGTGCCAGTAGTATAGTACTGGGCCCCCGAGAGACCCAGTACTTC
15 TRBJ2-7 TRBD2 TRBV27 NA CASSLGGGREHEQYF TGTGCCAGCAGTTTAGGTGGAGGGAGGGAGCACGAGCAGTACTTC
13 TRBJ1-2 NA TRBV7-9 NA CASSLGGWGGYTF TGTGCCAGCAGCTTGGGGGGCTGGGGTGGCTACACCTTC
11 TRBJ2-7 NA TRBV6-6 NA CASRLSYEQYF TGTGCCAGCAGGCTCAGCTACGAGCAGTACTTC
15 TRBJ2-3 TRBD2 TRBV4-1 NA CASSQAGGPWDTQYF TGCGCCAGCAGCCAAGCGGGGGGGCCTTGGGATACGCAGTATTTT